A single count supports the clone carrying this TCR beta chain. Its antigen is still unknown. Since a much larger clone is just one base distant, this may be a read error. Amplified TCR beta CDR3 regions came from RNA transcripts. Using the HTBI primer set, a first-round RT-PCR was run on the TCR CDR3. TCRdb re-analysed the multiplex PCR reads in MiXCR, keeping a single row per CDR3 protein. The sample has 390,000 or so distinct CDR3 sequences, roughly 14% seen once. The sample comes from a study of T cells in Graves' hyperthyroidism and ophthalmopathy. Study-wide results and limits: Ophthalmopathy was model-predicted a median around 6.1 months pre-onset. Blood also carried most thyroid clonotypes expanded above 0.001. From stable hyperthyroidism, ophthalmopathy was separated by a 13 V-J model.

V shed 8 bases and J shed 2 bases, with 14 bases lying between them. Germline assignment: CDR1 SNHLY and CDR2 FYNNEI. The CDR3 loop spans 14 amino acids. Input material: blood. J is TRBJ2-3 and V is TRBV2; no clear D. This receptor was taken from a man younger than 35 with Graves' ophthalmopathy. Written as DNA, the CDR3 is TGTGCCAGCGAGGAGTGGTGGGTCACAGATACGCAGTATTTT. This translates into CASEEWWVTDTQYF.